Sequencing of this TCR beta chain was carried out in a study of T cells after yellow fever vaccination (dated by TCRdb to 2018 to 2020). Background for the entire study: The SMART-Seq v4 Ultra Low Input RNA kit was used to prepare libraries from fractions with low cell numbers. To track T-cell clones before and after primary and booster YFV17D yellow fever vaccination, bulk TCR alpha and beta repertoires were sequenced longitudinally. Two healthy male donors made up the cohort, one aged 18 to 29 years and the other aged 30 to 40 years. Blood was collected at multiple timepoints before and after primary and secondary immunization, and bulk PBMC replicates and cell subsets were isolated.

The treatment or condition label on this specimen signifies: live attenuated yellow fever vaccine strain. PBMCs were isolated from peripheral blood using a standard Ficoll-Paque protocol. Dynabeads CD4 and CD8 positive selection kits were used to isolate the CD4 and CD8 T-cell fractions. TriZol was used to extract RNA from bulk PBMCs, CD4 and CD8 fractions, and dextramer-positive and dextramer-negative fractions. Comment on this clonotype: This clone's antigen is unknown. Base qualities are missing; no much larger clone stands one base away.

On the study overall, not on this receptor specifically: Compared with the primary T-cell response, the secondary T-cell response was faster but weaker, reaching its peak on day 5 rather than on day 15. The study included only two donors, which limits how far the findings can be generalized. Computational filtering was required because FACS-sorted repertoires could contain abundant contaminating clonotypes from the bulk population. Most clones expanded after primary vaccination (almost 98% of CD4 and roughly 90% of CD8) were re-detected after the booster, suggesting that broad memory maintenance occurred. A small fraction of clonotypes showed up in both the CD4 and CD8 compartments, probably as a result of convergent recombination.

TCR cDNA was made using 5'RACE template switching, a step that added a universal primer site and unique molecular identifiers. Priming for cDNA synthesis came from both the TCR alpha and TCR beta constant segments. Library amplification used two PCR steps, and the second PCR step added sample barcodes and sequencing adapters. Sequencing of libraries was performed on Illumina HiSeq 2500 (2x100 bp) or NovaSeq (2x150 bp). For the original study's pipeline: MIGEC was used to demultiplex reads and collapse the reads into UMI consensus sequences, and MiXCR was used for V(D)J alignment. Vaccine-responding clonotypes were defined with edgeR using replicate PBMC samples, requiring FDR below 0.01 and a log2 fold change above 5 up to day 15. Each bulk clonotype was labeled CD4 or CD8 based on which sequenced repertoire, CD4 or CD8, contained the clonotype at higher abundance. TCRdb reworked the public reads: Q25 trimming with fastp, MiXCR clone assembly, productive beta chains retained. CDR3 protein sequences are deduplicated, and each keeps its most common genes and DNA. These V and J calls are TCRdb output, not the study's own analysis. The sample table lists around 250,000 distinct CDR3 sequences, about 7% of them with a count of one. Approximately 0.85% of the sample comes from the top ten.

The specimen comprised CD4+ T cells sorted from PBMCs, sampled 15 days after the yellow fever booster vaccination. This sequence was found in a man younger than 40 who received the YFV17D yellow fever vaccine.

The nucleotide sequence is TGTGCCAGCAGTCAGATCGTAAATTCACCCCTCCACTTT. Its translation reads: CASSQIVNSPLHF. The chain is assembled from TRBV3-1 and TRBJ1-6, with an unclear D gene assignment. The CDR3 has 13 amino acids, counting the end cysteine and phenylalanine. This entry keeps only the CDR3 DNA: 39 bases, framed from base 1. V loses 6 bases, J loses 7 bases, and the germline ends lie 10 bases apart. The germline V gene encodes CDR1 LGHDT and CDR2 YNNKEL (reference sequence).